This is a list of T cell receptor beta chains from one sample in a study of blood T cell repertoires in COVID-19. Sequenced by immunoSEQ multiplex PCR; TCRdb stores in-frame clones only, minus some. The table lists a few hundred thousand clones, 89% of them singletons. The sequencing sample was made of peripheral blood. The receptors originated from a woman younger than 45 with COVID-19, enrolled during active disease. The CDR3 runs from the conserved cysteine through the conserved F or W. The D gene is left open where the match is weak. Clone size, where shown, is once, few, many, or a class for clones that have expanded.

TRBJ2-2 - - TRBV5-4 CATSSGVNTGELFF TGTGCCACCTCTTCGGGGGTCAACACCGGGGAGCTGTTTTTT
TRBJ1-1 - - TRBV5-4 CASSVGSPFGTEAFF TGTGCCAGCAGCGTGGGGAGCCCCTTCGGCACTGAAGCTTTCTTT
TRBJ1-1 TRBD1 - TRBV29-1 CSVELWDRGTEAFF TGCAGCGTTGAATTGTGGGACAGGGGCACTGAAGCTTTCTTT
TRBJ1-5 - - TRBV6-5 CASSSNRGDGNQPQHF TGTGCCAGCAGTTCTAACCGGGGGGATGGCAATCAGCCCCAGCATTTT
TRBJ1-1 - - TRBV6-5 CASSYNTGHTEAFF TGTGCCAGCAGTTACAACACAGGGCACACTGAAGCTTTCTTT
TRBJ1-1 - - TRBV7-9 CASSSGTNHDTEAFF TGTGCCAGCAGCTCCGGGACTAACCATGACACTGAAGCTTTCTTT
TRBJ1-1 TRBD1 - TRBV28 CASTRQGKNTEAFF TGTGCCAGCACACGACAGGGCAAGAACACTGAAGCTTTCTTT
TRBJ1-5 - - TRBV7-9 CASSPGSQPQHF TGTGCCAGCAGCCCGGGGTCTCAGCCCCAGCATTTT
TRBJ1-5 - - TRBV18 CASSPSQGLQPQHF TGTGCCAGCTCACCCTCACAGGGATTGCAGCCCCAGCATTTT
TRBJ1-2 - - TRBV7-9 CASSTSRVGYTF TGTGCCAGCAGCACCTCCAGGGTTGGCTACACCTTC
TRBJ1-6 TRBD1 - TRBV2 CASGTGLLGSPLHF TGTGCCAGCGGGACAGGGCTCTTAGGTTCACCCCTCCACTTT
TRBJ2-1 TRBD2 - TRBV12-3/TRBV12-4 CASSGLAGNEQFF TGTGCCAGCAGCGGACTAGCGGGGAATGAGCAGTTCTTC
TRBJ2-6 - - TRBV7-9 CASSHLVSGANVLTF TGTGCCAGCAGCCATCTAGTTTCTGGGGCCAACGTCCTGACTTTC
TRBJ1-6 - - TRBV27 CASSRQGWNSPLHF TGTGCCAGCAGCAGGCAGGGTTGGAATTCACCCCTCCACTTT
TRBJ1-5 - - TRBV20-1 CSASYQGKSNQPQHF TGCAGTGCTAGTTATCAGGGAAAGAGCAATCAGCCCCAGCATTTT
TRBJ1-1 TRBD1 few TRBV5-5 CASSLGDRAWAFEAFF TGTGCCAGCAGCTTGGGGGACAGGGCGTGGGCCTTTGAAGCTTTCTTT
TRBJ2-7 - - TRBV5-5 CASQLGVSYEQYF TGTGCCAGTCAACTCGGAGTATCCTACGAGCAGTACTTC
TRBJ2-3 - - TRBV11-2 CASSLSRVQDTQYF TGTGCCAGCAGCTTAAGCCGGGTTCAAGATACGCAGTATTTT
TRBJ1-2 TRBD1 - TRBV2 CASSEFRGQGSYGYTF TGTGCCAGCAGTGAATTCAGGGGACAGGGGAGCTATGGCTACACCTTC
TRBJ2-3 - - TRBV20-1 CSAVGDTQYF TGCAGTGCGGTCGGAGATACGCAGTATTTT
TRBJ1-3 TRBD1 - TRBV19 CASRDRGSGNTIYF TGTGCCAGTAGAGACAGGGGGTCGGGAAACACCATATATTTT
TRBJ2-7 - - TRBV20-1 CSASVRDINSYEQYF TGCAGTGCTAGTGTTCGGGACATAAACTCCTACGAGCAGTACTTC
TRBJ2-2 TRBD2 - TRBV5-5 CASSPAGTTPTGELFF TGTGCCAGCAGTCCGGCTGGGACTACCCCCACCGGGGAGCTGTTTTTT
TRBJ1-1 - - TRBV24-1 CATRRGTNTEAFF TGTGCCACCCGGAGGGGTACGAACACTGAAGCTTTCTTT
TRBJ1-2 - - TRBV20-1 CSASLGDGYTF TGCAGTGCTAGTTTAGGAGATGGCTACACCTTC
TRBJ1-4 TRBD1 - TRBV7-8 CASSSGQGNEKLFF TGTGCCAGCAGCTCGGGACAGGGGAATGAAAAACTGTTTTTT
TRBJ1-1 - - TRBV29-1 CSVEIIGRGTEAFF TGCAGCGTGGAGATTATTGGGCGGGGAACTGAAGCTTTCTTT
TRBJ1-2 TRBD1 - TRBV7-2 CASSQGQALYGYTF TGTGCCAGCAGCCAGGGACAGGCCCTCTATGGCTACACCTTC
TRBJ1-3 TRBD1 - TRBV5-5 CASSLGQGPTLSGNTIYF TGTGCCAGCAGCTTGGGACAGGGGCCCACACTCTCTGGAAACACCATATATTTT
TRBJ1-1 - - TRBV4-1 CASSQSWTAGSDNTEAFF TGCGCCAGCAGCCAAAGTTGGACGGCGGGGTCGGATAACACTGAAGCTTTCTTT
TRBJ1-1 - - TRBV6-5 CASSRSGTEAFF TGTGCCAGCAGTCGGTCGGGCACTGAAGCTTTCTTT
TRBJ1-1 TRBD1 - TRBV5-1 CASSLGDRELHSEAFF TGCGCCAGCAGCTTGGGGGACAGGGAGCTACACTCTGAAGCTTTCTTT
TRBJ1-4 TRBD1 - TRBV7-9 CASSPQGADEKLFF TGTGCCAGCAGCCCACAGGGGGCGGATGAAAAACTGTTTTTT
TRBJ1-2 - - TRBV12-3/TRBV12-4 CASSLRGYGYTF TGTGCCAGCAGTTTAAGGGGTTATGGCTACACCTTC
TRBJ1-1 - - TRBV28 CASRKTANTEAFF TGTGCCAGCAGAAAGACAGCGAACACTGAAGCTTTCTTT